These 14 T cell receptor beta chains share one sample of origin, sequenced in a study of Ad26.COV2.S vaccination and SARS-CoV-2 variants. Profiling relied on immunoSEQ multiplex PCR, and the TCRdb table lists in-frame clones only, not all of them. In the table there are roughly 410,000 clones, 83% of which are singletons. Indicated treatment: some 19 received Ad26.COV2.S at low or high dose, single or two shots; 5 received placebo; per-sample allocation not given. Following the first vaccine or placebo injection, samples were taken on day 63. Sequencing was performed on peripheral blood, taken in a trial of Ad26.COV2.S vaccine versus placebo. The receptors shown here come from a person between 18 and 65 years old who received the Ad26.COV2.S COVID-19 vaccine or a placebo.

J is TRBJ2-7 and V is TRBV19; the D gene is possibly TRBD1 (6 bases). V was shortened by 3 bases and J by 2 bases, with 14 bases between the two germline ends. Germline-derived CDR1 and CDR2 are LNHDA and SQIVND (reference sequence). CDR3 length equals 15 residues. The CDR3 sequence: CASSIRQGRTYEQYF. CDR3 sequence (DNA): TGTGCCAGTAGTATCAGGCAGGGGCGTACCTACGAGCAGTACTTC.

This CDR3 reads CASSQRGGDSYEQYF. DNA for the CDR3: TGTGCCAGCAGCCAACGGGGAGGGGACTCCTACGAGCAGTACTTC. V is TRBV7-8 and J is TRBJ2-7; 7 bases match TRBD2. The CDR3 spans 15 residues. V shed 5 bases, J shed 0 bases, and the junction held 7 bases outside the gene matches. Per germline, CDR1 SGHVS and CDR2 FQNEAQ.

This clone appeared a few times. The CDR3: CASSFFTNSPLHF. In DNA, the CDR3 is TGTGCCAGCAGCTTCTTCACGAATTCACCCCTCCACTTT. The V gene is TRBV2, the J gene TRBJ1-6; D is unresolved. This CDR3 is 13 amino acids long. The germline CDR1 and CDR2 sequences are SNHLY and FYNNEI. The germline V and J ends were trimmed by 6 bases and 7 bases, with 10 bases remaining between them.

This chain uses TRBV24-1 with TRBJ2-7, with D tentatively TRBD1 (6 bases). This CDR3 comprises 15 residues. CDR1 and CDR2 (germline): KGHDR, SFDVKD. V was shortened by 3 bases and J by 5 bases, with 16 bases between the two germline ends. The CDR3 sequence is CATSDQNRPGDEQYF. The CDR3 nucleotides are TGTGCCACCAGTGATCAGAACCGTCCAGGGGACGAGCAGTACTTC.

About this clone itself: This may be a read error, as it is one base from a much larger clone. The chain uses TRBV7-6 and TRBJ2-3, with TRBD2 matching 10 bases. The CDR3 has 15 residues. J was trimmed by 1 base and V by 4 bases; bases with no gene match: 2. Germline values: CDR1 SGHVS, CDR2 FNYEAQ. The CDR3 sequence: CASSSGTSGTDTQYF. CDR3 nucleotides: TGTGCCAGCAGCTCCGGGACTAGCGGCACAGATACGCAGTATTTT. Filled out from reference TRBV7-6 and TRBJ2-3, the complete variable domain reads GAGVSQSPRYKVTKRGQDVALRCDPISGHVSLYWYRQALGQGPEFLTYFNYEAQQDKSGLPNDRFSAERPEGSISTLTIQRTEQRDSAMYRCASSSGTSGTDTQYFGPGTRLTVL.

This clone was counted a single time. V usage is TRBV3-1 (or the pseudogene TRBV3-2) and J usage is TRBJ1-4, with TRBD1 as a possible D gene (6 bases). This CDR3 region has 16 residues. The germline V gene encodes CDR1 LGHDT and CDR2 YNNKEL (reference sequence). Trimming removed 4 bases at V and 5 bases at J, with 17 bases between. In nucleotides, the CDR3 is TGTGCCAGCAGCCCGACGCCAGGGAGGGGGAATGAAAAACTGTTTTTT. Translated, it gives CASSPTPGRGNEKLFF.

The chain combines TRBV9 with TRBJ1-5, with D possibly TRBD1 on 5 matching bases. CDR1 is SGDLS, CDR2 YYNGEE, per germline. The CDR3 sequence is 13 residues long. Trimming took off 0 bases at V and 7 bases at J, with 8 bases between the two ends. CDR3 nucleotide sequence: TGTGCCAGCAGCGTAGGGGGCCAACAGCCCCAGCATTTT. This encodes CASSVGGQQPQHF.

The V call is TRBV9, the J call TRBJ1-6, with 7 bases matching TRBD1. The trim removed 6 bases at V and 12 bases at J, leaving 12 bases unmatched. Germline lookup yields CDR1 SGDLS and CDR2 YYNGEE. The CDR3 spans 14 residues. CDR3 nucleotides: TGTGCCAGCACCAAAACGACAGGGATGGAACCCCTCCACTTT. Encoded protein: CASTKTTGMEPLHF.

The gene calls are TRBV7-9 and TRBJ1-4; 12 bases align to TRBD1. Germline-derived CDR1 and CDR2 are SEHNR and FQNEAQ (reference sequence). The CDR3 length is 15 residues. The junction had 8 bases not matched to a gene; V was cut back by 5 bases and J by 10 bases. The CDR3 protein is CASSRAGQGAGKLFF. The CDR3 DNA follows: TGTGCCAGCAGCCGAGCGGGACAGGGGGCAGGAAAACTGTTTTTT.

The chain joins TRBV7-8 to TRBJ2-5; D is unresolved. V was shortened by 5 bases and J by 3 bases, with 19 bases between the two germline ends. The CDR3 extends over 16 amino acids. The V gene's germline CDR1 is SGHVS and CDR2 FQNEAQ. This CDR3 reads CASSPPDPAWEETQYF. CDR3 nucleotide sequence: TGTGCCAGCAGCCCCCCCGACCCAGCATGGGAAGAGACCCAGTACTTC.

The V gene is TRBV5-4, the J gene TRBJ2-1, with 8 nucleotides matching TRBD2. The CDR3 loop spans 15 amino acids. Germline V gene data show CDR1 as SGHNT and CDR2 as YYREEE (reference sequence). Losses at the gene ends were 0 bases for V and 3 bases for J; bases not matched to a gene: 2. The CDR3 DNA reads TGTGCCAGCAGCTTGGCGGGGGGGTACTACAATGAGCAGTTCTTC. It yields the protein CASSLAGGYYNEQFF.

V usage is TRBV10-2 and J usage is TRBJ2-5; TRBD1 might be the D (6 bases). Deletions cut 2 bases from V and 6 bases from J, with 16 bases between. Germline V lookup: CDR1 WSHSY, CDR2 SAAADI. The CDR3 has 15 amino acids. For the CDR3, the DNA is TGCGCCAGCAGTGAGGTGAGGGGGAGAAGAAAGACCCAGTACTTC. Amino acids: CASSEVRGRRKTQYF.

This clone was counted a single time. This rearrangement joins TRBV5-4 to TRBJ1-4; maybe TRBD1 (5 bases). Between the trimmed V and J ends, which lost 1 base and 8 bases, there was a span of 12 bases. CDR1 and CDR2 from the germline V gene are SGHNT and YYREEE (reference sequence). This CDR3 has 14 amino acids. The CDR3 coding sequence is TGTGCCAGCAGCTTGAAGTTTGGGGACGAAAAACTGTTTTTT. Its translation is CASSLKFGDEKLFF.

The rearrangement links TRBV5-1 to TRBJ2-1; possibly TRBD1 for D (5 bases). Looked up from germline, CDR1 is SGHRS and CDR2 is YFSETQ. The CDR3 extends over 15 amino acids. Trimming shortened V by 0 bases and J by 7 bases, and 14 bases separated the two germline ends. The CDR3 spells CASSLAPGLANEQFF. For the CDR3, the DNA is TGCGCCAGCAGCTTGGCCCCAGGGTTAGCAAATGAGCAGTTCTTC.